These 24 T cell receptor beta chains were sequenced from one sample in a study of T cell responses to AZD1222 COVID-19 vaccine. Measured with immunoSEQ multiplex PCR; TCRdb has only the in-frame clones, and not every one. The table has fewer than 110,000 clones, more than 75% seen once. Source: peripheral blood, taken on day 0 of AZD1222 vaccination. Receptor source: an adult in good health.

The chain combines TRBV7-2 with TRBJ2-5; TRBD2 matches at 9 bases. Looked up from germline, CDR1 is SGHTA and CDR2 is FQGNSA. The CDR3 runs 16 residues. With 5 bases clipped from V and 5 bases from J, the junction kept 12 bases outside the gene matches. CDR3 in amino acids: CASSRLGAGGLETQYF. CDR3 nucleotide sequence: TGTGCCAGCAGCCGCCTGGGTGCGGGGGGGCTGGAGACCCAGTACTTC.

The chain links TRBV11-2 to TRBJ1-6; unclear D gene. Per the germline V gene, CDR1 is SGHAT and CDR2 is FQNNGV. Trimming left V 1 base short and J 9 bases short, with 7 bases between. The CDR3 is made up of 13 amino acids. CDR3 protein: CASSLVATSPLHF. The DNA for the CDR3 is TGTGCCAGCAGCTTAGTCGCCACTTCACCCCTCCACTTT.

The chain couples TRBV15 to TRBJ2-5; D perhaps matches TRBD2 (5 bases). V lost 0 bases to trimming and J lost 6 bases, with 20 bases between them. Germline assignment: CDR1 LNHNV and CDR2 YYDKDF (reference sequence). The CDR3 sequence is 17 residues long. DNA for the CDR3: TGTGCCACCAGCAGAGATCTCGAGCGCGGGTTGGAAAAGACCCAGTACTTC. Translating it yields CATSRDLERGLEKTQYF.

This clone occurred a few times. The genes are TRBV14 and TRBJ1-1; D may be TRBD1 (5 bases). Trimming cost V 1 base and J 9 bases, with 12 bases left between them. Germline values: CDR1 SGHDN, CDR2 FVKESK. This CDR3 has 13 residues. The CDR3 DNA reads TGTGCCAGCAGCCAAGGGCGTCGGGGCCAAGCTTTCTTT. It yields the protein CASSQGRRGQAFF.

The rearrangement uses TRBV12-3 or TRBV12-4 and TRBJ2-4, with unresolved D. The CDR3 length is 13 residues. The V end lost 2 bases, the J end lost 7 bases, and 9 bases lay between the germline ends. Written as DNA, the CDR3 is TGTGCCAGCAGTTTAAATGGAAAGAACATTCAGTACTTC. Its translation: CASSLNGKNIQYF.

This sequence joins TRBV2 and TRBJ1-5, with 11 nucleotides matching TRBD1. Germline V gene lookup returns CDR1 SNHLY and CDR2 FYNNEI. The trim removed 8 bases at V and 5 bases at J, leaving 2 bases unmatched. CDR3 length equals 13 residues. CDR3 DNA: TGTGCCAGCTTGGGACAGGGGGATCAGCCCCAGCATTTT. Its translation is CASLGQGDQPQHF.

For the CDR3, the DNA is TGTGCCAGCAGCTTAGGGACAGGGATGGGGAATCAGCCCCAGCATTTT. Protein: CASSLGTGMGNQPQHF. The J gene is TRBJ1-5, the V gene TRBV7-9; 8 positions match TRBD1. The germline gives CDR1 SEHNR, CDR2 FQNEAQ (reference sequence). Trimming took 1 base from V and 4 from J; bases not matched to a gene: 6. The CDR3 is made up of 16 amino acids.

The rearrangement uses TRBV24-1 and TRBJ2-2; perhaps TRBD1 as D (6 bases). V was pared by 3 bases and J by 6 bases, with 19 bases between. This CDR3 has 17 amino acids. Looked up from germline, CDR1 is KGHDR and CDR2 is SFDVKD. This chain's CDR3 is CATSDPQTGQRAGELFF. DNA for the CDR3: TGTGCCACCAGTGATCCCCAAACCGGACAGCGTGCCGGGGAGCTGTTTTTT.

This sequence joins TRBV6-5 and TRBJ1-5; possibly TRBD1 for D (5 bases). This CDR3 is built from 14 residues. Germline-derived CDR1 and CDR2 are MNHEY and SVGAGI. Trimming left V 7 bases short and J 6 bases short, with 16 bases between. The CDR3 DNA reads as TGTGCCAGCATGGGTTCAGGGATCGGTCAGCCCCAGCATTTT. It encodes CASMGSGIGQPQHF.

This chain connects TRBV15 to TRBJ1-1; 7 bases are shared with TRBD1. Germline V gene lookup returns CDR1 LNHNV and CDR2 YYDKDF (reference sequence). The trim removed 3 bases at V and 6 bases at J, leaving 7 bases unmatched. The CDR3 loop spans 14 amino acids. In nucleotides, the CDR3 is TGTGCCACCAGCAGGGTCAGGGGGTCTTCTGAAGCTTTCTTT. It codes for CATSRVRGSSEAFF.

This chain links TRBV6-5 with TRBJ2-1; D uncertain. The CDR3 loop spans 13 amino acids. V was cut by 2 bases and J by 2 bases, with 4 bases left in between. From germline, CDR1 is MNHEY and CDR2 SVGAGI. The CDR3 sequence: CASSYRAYNEQFF. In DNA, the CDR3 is TGTGCCAGCAGTTACCGCGCCTACAATGAGCAGTTCTTC.

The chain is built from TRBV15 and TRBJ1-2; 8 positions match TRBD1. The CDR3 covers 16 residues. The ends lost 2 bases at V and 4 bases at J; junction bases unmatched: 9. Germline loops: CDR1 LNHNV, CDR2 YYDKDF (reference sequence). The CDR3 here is CATSRPGTGSIYGYTF. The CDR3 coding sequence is TGTGCCACCAGCAGACCCGGGACAGGAAGCATCTATGGCTACACCTTC.

Here the CDR3 DNA reads TGTGCCTGGAGTAACAGGGGAGGGAACACTGAAGCTTTCTTT. Protein sequence: CAWSNRGGNTEAFF. This chain links TRBV30 with TRBJ1-1; TRBD1 matches 7 bases. This CDR3 is built from 14 residues. Germline assignment: CDR1 GTSNPN and CDR2 SVGIG (reference sequence). With 2 bases clipped from V and 1 base from J, the junction kept 4 bases outside the gene matches.

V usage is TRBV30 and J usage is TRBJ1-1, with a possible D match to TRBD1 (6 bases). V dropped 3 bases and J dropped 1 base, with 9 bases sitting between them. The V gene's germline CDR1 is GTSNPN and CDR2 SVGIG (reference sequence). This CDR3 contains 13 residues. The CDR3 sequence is CAWSGGSNTEAFF. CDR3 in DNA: TGTGCCTGGAGCGGGGGCTCGAACACTGAAGCTTTCTTT.

The CDR3 nucleotides read TGTGCCAGCAGATCGGGGCCAAGCACAGATACGCAGTATTTT. This encodes CASRSGPSTDTQYF. The chain uses TRBV3-1 (or the pseudogene TRBV3-2) and TRBJ2-3; D may be TRBD1 or TRBD2 (5 bases each). The V gene's germline CDR1 is LGHDT and CDR2 YNNKEL (reference sequence). V lost 6 bases to trimming and J lost 0 bases, with 10 bases between them. This CDR3 is built from 14 residues.

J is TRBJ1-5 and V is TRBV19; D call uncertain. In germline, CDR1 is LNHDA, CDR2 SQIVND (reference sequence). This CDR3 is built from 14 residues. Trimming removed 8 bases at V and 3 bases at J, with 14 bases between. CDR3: CASVAVSYNQPQHF. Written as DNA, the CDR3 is TGTGCCAGTGTCGCGGTCTCATACAATCAGCCCCAGCATTTT.

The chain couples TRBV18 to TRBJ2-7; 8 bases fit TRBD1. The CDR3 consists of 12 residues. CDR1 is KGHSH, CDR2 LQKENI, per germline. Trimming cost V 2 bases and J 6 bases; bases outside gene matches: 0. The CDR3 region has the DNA TGTGCCAGCTCACCAGACAGGGGCGAGCAGTACTTC. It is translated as CASSPDRGEQYF.

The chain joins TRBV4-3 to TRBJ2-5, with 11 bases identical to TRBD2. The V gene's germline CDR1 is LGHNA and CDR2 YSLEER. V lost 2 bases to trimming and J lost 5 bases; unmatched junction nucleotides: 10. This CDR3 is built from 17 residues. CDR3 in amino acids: CASSQLLAGASGETQYF. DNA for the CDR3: TGCGCCAGCAGCCAATTACTAGCGGGGGCATCCGGGGAGACCCAGTACTTC.

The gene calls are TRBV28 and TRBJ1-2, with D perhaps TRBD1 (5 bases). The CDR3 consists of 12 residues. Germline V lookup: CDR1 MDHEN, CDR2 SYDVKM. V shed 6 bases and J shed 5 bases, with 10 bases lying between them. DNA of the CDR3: TGTGCCAGCAGGGGACGGTTATATGGCTACACCTTC. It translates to CASRGRLYGYTF.

The CDR3 sequence is CASSPLSQRYNEQFF. CDR3 sequence (DNA): TGTGCCAGCTCACCACTTTCGCAGCGCTACAATGAGCAGTTCTTC. V gene TRBV18 combines with J gene TRBJ2-1; D is unclear. Per the germline V gene, CDR1 is KGHSH and CDR2 is LQKENI. V was pared by 1 base and J by 3 bases, with 10 bases between. The CDR3 runs to 15 residues.

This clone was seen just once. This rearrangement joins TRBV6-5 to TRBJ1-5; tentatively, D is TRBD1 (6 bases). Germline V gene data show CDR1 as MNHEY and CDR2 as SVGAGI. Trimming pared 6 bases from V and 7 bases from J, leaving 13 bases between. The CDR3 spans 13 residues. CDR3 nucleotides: TGTGCCAGCAGACCAGGGGAGGCACAGCCCCAGCATTTT. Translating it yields CASRPGEAQPQHF.

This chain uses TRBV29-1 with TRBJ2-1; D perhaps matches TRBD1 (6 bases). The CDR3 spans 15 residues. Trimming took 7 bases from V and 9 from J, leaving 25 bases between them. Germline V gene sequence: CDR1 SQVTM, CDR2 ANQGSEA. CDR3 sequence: CSARQVGGLIGEQFF. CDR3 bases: TGCAGCGCTAGACAGGTCGGAGGTCTGATTGGTGAGCAGTTCTTC.

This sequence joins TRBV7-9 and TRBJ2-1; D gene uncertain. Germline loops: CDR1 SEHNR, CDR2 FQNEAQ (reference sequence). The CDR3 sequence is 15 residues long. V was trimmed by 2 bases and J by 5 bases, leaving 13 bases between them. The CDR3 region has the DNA TGTGCCAGCAGCTTAACAGATGCCCTACACAATGAGCAGTTCTTC. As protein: CASSLTDALHNEQFF.

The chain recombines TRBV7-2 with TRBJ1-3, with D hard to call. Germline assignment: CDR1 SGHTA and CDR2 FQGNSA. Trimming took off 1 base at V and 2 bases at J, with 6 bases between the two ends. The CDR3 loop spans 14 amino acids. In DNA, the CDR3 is TGTGCCAGCAGCTTAGACAGAACTGGAAACACCATATATTTT. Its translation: CASSLDRTGNTIYF.